The T cell receptor beta chain under discussion was sequenced for a study of blood T cell repertoires in COVID-19. Between the trimmed V and J ends, which lost 0 bases and 4 bases, there was a span of 12 bases. Germline CDR1 is MNHEY and CDR2 is SVGAGI. The CDR3 loop spans 15 amino acids. Per the original data handling: Quantification of nucleated cells was approximated via reference gene primer amplification. Here immunoSEQ multiplex PCR was the method, and the copy in TCRdb shows in-frame clones only, minus some. The V and J calls and the clone size are those of that table, but D and trimming were determined from the DNA. Here the sample spans about 250,000 clones, roughly 84% being singletons.

The receptor's source is a human donor with COVID-19, enrolled during active disease. The donor label of this sample is uncertain. The rearrangement uses TRBV6-5 and TRBJ1-2; D gene ambiguous. The specimen sequenced was peripheral blood. CDR3 residues: CASSYSPGSSYGYTF. CDR3 nucleotide sequence: TGTGCCAGCAGTTACTCCCCGGGTAGTAGCTATGGCTACACCTTC.